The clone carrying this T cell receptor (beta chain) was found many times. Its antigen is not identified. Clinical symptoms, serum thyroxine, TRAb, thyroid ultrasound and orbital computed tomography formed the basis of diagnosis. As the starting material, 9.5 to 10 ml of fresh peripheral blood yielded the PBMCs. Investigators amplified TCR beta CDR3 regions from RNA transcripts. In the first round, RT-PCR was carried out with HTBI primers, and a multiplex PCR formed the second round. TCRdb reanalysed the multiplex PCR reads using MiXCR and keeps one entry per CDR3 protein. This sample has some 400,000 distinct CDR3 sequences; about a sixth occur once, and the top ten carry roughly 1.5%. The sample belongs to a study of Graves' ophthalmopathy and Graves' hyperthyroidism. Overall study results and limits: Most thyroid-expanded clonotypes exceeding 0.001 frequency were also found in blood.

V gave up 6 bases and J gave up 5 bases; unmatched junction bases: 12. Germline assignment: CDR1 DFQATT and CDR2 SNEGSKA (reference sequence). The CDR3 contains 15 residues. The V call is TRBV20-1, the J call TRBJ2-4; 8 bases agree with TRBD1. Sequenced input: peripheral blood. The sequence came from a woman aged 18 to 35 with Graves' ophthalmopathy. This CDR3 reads CSAEASDRAQNIQYF. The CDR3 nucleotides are TGCAGTGCGGAAGCTTCGGACAGGGCCCAAAACATTCAGTACTTC.